These T cell receptor beta chains were read from a single sample in a study of CD8 T cells in ankylosing spondylitis. MiXCR was run by TCRdb on the 5' RACE reads, yielding one entry per CDR3 protein. The data hold 250,000 or so distinct CDR3 sequences, with under 30% observed a single time. The sample was blood, either unsorted or a sorted T cell fraction (not recorded which). These receptors came from a male donor with ankylosing spondylitis or in good health (not recorded which). Both conserved end residues are part of each CDR3. Each record gives: clone size, V gene, J gene, D gene, CDR3 length, CDR3 protein, CDR3 DNA. A D gene is named only where the DNA matches it firmly. Rows may omit the clone size; those that give it use once, few, many or a size class.

abundance: NA
v_gene: TRBV20-1
j_gene: TRBJ2-1
d_gene: NA
len: 12
CDR3aa: CSANGGGNEQFF
CDR3nt: TGCAGTGCTAACGGAGGGGGCAATGAGCAGTTCTTC

abundance: few
v_gene: TRBV25-1
j_gene: TRBJ2-7
d_gene: NA
len: 14
CDR3aa: CASSHGGGNYEQYF
CDR3nt: TGTGCCAGCAGCCACGGAGGGGGGAACTACGAGCAGTACTTC

abundance: many
v_gene: TRBV29-1
j_gene: TRBJ2-7
d_gene: NA
len: 11
CDR3aa: CSASDTYEQYF
CDR3nt: TGCAGCGCTTCGGACACCTACGAGCAGTACTTC

abundance: many
v_gene: TRBV3-1
j_gene: TRBJ2-3
d_gene: NA
len: 11
CDR3aa: CASMYADTQYF
CDR3nt: TGTGCCAGCATGTATGCAGATACGCAGTATTTT

abundance: NA
v_gene: TRBV20-1
j_gene: TRBJ2-5
d_gene: NA
len: 13
CDR3aa: CSAEYRARETQYF
CDR3nt: TGCAGTGCTGAGTACAGGGCTAGGGAGACCCAGTACTTC

abundance: many
v_gene: TRBV20-1
j_gene: TRBJ2-7
d_gene: NA
len: 15
CDR3aa: CSAHPYPGQWGEQYF
CDR3nt: TGCAGTGCCCACCCTTACCCGGGACAATGGGGCGAGCAGTACTTC

abundance: few
v_gene: TRBV20-1
j_gene: TRBJ2-7
d_gene: TRBD1
len: 17
CDR3aa: CSASFRGGGLWLYEQYF
CDR3nt: TGCAGTGCTAGTTTCAGAGGGGGCGGCCTATGGTTGTACGAGCAGTACTTC

abundance: NA
v_gene: TRBV20-1
j_gene: TRBJ1-1
d_gene: NA
len: 12
CDR3aa: CSAKRGSTEAFF
CDR3nt: TGCAGTGCTAAGAGGGGGAGCACTGAAGCTTTCTTT

abundance: many
v_gene: TRBV5-1
j_gene: TRBJ2-5
d_gene: TRBD1
len: 14
CDR3aa: CASSFSRQGETQYF
CDR3nt: TGCGCCAGCAGCTTTTCCCGACAGGGAGAGACCCAGTACTTC

abundance: NA
v_gene: TRBV6-1
j_gene: TRBJ2-7
d_gene: TRBD1
len: 13
CDR3aa: CASRGQAPGEQYF
CDR3nt: TGTGCCAGCAGGGGACAGGCCCCTGGGGAGCAGTACTTC